The 10 T cell receptor beta chains presented below share a single source sample, sequenced in a study of T cells after posttransplantation cyclophosphamide. Cyclophosphamide on days +3 and +4 followed busulfan-fludarabine conditioning and a marrow graft. Here immunoSEQ multiplex PCR was the method, and the copy in TCRdb shows in-frame clones only, minus some. The table shows approximately 6,800 clones, with more than 90% occurring only once. Here the sequenced sample was CD8+ T cells sorted from blood, taken after allogeneic stem cell transplant with posttransplant cyclophosphamide. All receptors come from a male patient aged 55 to 69 who received an allogeneic stem cell transplant from a related donor and was CMV-positive. Some T cells may have come from the graft donor.

The rearrangement uses TRBV11-2 and TRBJ2-3, with 10 bases identical to TRBD2. The CDR3 loop spans 16 amino acids. V gave up 4 bases and J gave up 7 bases; unmatched junction bases: 11. Per the germline V gene, CDR1 is SGHAT and CDR2 is FQNNGV. The CDR3 nucleotides read TGTGCCAGCAGCTCCCAGACTAGCGGGTATGGAAATACGCAGTATTTT. This gives the protein CASSSQTSGYGNTQYF.

Of note for this clone: At one end, the junction sequence differs from germline, possibly due to a read error. The genes are TRBV6-1 and TRBJ2-2; 9 bases agree with TRBD1. The CDR3 covers 15 residues. CDR1 and CDR2 from the germline V gene are MNHNS and SASEGT. Here the CDR3 reads CASRDRGVNTGELFF. CDR3 DNA: TGTGCCAGCCGTGACAGGGGGGTAAACACCGGGGAGCTGTTTTTT.

The chain has TRBV6-6 and TRBJ2-7, with TRBD1 as a possible D gene (6 bases). CDR1 and CDR2 from the germline V gene are MNHNY and SVGAGI (reference sequence). Trimming took off 7 bases at V and 0 bases at J, with 13 bases between the two ends. CDR3 length: 14 amino acids. The DNA of the CDR3 is TGTGCCAGCACTGATAGGGGGAACTCCTACGAGCAGTACTTC. This codes for CASTDRGNSYEQYF.

The rearrangement joins TRBV4-1 to TRBJ2-5; 12 nucleotides agree with TRBD2. This CDR3 comprises 16 residues. Per germline, CDR1 MGHRA and CDR2 YSYEKL. The V gene end was trimmed by 8 bases and the J gene end by 4 bases; junction bases not matched to a gene: 11. The CDR3 loop is CASQGRLAGDLETQYF. CDR3 sequence (DNA): TGCGCCAGCCAAGGACGACTAGCGGGGGACCTAGAGACCCAGTACTTC.

This clone was picked up one time. V is TRBV15 and J is TRBJ1-1; tentatively, D is TRBD1 (5 bases). The V and J ends lost 3 bases and 4 bases respectively, with 18 bases between them. CDR1 is LNHNV, CDR2 YYDKDF, per germline (reference sequence). This CDR3 is 16 amino acids long. The CDR3: CATSRQGLMSGTEAFF. Written as DNA, the CDR3 is TGTGCCACCAGCAGGCAGGGCCTCATGAGTGGCACTGAAGCTTTCTTT.

V is TRBV7-2 and J is TRBJ1-2; TRBD1 might be the D (6 bases). This CDR3 region has 13 residues. V was shortened by 2 bases and J by 4 bases, with 8 bases between the two germline ends. Germline V lookup: CDR1 SGHTA, CDR2 FQGNSA. CDR3 residues: CASSLPDSYGYTF. DNA of the CDR3: TGTGCCAGCAGCTTACCGGACAGCTATGGCTACACCTTC.

This sequence joins TRBV11-2 and TRBJ1-1, with 8 nucleotides matching TRBD1. Germline values: CDR1 SGHAT, CDR2 FQNNGV. V shed 5 bases, J shed 0 bases, and the junction held 11 bases outside the gene matches. CDR3 length: 17 amino acids. The CDR3 here is CASSPGWSGGLNTEAFF. CDR3 nucleotides: TGTGCCAGCAGCCCGGGTTGGTCAGGGGGCTTGAACACTGAAGCTTTCTTT.

This rearrangement joins TRBV5-6 to TRBJ2-2; D may be TRBD2 (6 bases). The CDR3 runs to 16 residues. V lost 0 bases, J lost 4 bases, and 13 bases lay in between. Germline V CDR1 and CDR2: SGHDT, YYEEEE. CDR3 coding DNA: TGTGCCAGCAGCTTGGTAGGGACTCCGACCACCGGGGAGCTGTTTTTT. Residues: CASSLVGTPTTGELFF.

This chain connects TRBV7-9 to TRBJ1-3; D not resolved. This CDR3 has 14 residues. V dropped 1 base and J dropped 6 bases, with 10 bases sitting between them. Germline-derived CDR1 and CDR2 are SEHNR and FQNEAQ (reference sequence). The CDR3 protein is CASSLGQTENTIYF. In DNA form, the CDR3 reads TGTGCCAGCAGCTTAGGACAAACGGAAAACACCATATATTTT.

This clone came up once. The CDR3: CASSLEAGGPGDYEQYF. In DNA form, the CDR3 reads TGTGCCAGCAGCTTAGAAGCCGGCGGGCCGGGGGATTACGAGCAGTACTTC. The chain employs TRBV7-6 and TRBJ2-7; tentative D call: TRBD2 (6 bases). The germline gives CDR1 SGHVS, CDR2 FNYEAQ. The CDR3 is 17 residues long. Deletions cut 1 base from V and 4 bases from J, with 20 bases between.